This T cell receptor beta chain was sequenced in a study of T cells in Graves' hyperthyroidism and ophthalmopathy. It was RNA transcripts that yielded the amplified TCR beta CDR3 regions. HTBI primers were used for first-round RT-PCR of the TCR CDR3. TCRdb re-derived calls from the multiplex PCR reads in MiXCR, one entry per CDR3 protein. The table has approximately 530,000 distinct CDR3 sequences, approximately 16% seen once. Germline V gene lookup returns CDR1 MGHRA and CDR2 YSYEKL. V gave up 4 bases and J gave up 0 bases; unmatched junction bases: 4. The CDR3 runs to 15 residues. Uncontrolled infection, other autoimmune disease, pregnancy or lactation disqualified patients from enrolment.

The clonotype was recovered from a woman between 18 and 30 years old with Graves' hyperthyroidism. The sequenced sample was blood. The rearrangement joins TRBV4-1 to TRBJ2-3; 7 bases are shared with TRBD2. The CDR3 here is CASSRGLVSTDTQYF. The DNA for the CDR3 is TGCGCCAGCAGCCGAGGACTAGTCAGCACAGATACGCAGTATTTT.